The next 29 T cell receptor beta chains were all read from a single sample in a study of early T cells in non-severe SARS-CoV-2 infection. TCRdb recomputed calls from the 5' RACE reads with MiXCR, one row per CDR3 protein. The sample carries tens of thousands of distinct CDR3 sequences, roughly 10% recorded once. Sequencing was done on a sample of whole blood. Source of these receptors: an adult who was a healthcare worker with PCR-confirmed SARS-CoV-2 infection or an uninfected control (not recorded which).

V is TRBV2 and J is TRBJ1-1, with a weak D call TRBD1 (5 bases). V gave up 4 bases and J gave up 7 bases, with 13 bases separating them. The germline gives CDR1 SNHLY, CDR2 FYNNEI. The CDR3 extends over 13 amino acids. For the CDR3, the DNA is TGTGCCAGCAGTGGCGGGACGGCCTATGAAGCTTTCTTT. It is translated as CASSGGTAYEAFF. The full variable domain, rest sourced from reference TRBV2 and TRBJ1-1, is EPEVTQTPSHQVTQMGQEVILRCVPISNHLYFYWYRQILGQKVEFLVSFYNNEISEKSEIFDDQFSVERPDGSNFTLKIRSTKLEDSAMYFCASSGGTAYEAFFGQGTRLTVV.

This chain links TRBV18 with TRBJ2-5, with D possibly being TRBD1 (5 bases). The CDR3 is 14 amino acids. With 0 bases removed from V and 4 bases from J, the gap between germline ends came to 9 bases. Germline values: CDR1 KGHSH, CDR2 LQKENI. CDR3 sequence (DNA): TGTGCCAGCTCACCACCCCAGGGTAGAGAGACCCAGTACTTC. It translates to CASSPPQGRETQYF.

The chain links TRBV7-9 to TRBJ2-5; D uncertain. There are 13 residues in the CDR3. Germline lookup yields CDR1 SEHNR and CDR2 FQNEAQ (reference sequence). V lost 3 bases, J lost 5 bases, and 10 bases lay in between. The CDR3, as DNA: TGTGCCAGCAGCTTCAGTCTGGAGGAGACCCAGTACTTC. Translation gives CASSFSLEETQYF.

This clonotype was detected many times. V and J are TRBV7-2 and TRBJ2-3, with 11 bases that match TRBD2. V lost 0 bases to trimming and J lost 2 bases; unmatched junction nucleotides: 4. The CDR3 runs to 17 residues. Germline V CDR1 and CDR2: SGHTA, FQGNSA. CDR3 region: CASSLAQTSGNTDTQYF. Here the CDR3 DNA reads TGTGCCAGCAGCTTAGCGCAGACTAGCGGGAACACAGATACGCAGTATTTT.

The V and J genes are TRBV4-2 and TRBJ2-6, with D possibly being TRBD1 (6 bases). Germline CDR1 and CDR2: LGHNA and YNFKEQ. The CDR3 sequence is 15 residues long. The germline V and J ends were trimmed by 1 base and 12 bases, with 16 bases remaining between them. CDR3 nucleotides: TGTGCCAGCAGCCAAGGGGGTTCCGGGACATCCGTCCTGACTTTC. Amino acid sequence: CASSQGGSGTSVLTF.

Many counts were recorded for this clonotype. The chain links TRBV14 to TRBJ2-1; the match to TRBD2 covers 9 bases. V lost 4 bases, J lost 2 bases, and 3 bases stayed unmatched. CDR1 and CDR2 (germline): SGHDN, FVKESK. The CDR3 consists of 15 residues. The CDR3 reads CASSPLAGAYNEQFF. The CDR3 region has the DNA TGTGCCAGCAGCCCCTTAGCGGGAGCCTACAATGAGCAGTTCTTC.

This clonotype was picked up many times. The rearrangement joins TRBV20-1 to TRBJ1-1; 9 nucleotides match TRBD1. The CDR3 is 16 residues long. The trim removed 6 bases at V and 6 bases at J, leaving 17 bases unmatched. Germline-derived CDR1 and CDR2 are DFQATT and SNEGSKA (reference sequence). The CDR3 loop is CSAGDSLQGAPAEAFF. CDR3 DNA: TGCAGTGCCGGTGATTCGCTACAGGGGGCTCCGGCTGAAGCTTTCTTT.

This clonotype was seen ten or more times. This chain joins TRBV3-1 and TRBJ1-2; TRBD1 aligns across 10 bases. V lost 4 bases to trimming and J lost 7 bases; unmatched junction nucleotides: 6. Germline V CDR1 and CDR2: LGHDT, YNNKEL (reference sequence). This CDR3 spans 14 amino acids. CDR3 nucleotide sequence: TGTGCCAGCAGCCTTCCGGGACAGGGGATTGGCTACACCTTC. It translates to CASSLPGQGIGYTF.

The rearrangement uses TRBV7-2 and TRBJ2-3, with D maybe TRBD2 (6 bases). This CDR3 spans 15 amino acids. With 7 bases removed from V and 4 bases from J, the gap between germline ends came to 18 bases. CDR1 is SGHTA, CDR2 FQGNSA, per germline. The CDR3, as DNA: TGTGCCAGCACCGAGACGGGAGTGCCCCCAGATACGCAGTATTTT. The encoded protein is CASTETGVPPDTQYF.

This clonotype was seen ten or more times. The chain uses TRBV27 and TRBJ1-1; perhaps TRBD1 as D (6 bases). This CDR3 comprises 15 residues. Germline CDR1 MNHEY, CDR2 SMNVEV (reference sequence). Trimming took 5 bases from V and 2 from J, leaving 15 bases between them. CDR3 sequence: CASSASTGLNTEAFF. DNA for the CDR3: TGTGCCAGCAGTGCATCGACAGGATTAAACACTGAAGCTTTCTTT.

CDR3 loop: CASRSTSTDTQYF. The CDR3 DNA reads as TGTGCCAGCAGGTCGACTAGCACAGATACGCAGTATTTT. The rearrangement uses TRBV12-3 or TRBV12-4 and TRBJ2-3; D gene ambiguous. Trimming took 6 bases from V and 0 from J, leaving 7 bases between them. The CDR3 consists of 13 residues.

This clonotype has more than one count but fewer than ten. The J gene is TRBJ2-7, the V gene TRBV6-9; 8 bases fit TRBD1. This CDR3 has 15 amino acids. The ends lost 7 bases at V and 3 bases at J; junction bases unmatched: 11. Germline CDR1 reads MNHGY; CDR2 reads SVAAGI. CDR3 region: CASTHRDRLIYEQYF. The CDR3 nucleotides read TGTGCCAGCACTCACCGGGACAGGTTAATCTACGAGCAGTACTTC.

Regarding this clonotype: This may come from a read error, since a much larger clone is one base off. The chain's CDR3 is CSARETSGSFYNEQFF. In DNA form, the CDR3 reads TGCAGTGCTAGAGAAACTAGCGGGTCCTTCTACAATGAGCAGTTCTTC. J is TRBJ2-1 and V is TRBV20-1, with TRBD2 identical over 9 bases. Looked up from germline, CDR1 is DFQATT and CDR2 is SNEGSKA (reference sequence). With V trimmed by 0 bases and J by 3 bases, 6 bases remained unmatched. CDR3 length: 16 residues.

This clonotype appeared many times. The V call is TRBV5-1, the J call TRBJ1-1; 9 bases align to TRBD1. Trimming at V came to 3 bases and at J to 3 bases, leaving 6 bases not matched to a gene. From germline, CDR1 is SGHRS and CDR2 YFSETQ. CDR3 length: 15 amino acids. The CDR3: CASSWGTGMDTEAFF. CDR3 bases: TGCGCCAGCAGCTGGGGGACAGGGATGGACACTGAAGCTTTCTTT.

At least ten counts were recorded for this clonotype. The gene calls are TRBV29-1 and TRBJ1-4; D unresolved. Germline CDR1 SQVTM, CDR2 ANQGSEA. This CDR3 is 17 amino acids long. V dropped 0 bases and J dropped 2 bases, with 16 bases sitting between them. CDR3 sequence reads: CSVEDPSVRRTNEKLFF. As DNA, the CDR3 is TGCAGCGTTGAAGATCCTTCAGTCCGTCGTACTAATGAAAAACTGTTTTTT.

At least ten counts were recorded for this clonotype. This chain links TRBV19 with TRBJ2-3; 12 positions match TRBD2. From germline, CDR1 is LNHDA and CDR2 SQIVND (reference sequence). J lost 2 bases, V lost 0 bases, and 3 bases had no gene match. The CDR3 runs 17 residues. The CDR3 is CASSIDGLAGLTDTQYF. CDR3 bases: TGTGCCAGTAGTATAGACGGACTAGCGGGACTCACAGATACGCAGTATTTT.

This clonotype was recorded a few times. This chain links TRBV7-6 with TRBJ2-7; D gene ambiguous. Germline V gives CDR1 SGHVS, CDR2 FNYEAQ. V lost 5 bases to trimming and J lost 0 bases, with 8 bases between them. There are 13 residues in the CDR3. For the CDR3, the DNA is TGTGCCAGCAGCCTGAGTTACTCCTACGAGCAGTACTTC. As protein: CASSLSYSYEQYF.

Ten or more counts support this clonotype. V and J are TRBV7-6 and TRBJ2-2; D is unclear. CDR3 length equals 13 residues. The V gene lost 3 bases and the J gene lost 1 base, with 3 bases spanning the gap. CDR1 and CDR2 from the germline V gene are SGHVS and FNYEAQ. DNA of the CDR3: TGTGCCAGCAGCTTCTTGAACACCGGGGAGCTGTTTTTT. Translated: CASSFLNTGELFF.

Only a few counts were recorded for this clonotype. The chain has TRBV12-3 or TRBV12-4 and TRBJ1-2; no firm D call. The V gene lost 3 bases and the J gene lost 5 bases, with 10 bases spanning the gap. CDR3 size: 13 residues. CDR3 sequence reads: CASSFSGRYGYTF. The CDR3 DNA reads TGTGCCAGCAGTTTCAGCGGACGGTATGGCTACACCTTC.

This CDR3 is CASSRETTGYGHYGYTF. The CDR3 nucleotides read TGCGCCAGCAGTCGGGAGACCACAGGGTACGGTCACTATGGCTACACCTTC. The gene calls are TRBV4-3 and TRBJ1-2; a possible D gene is TRBD1 (6 bases). In germline, CDR1 is LGHNA, CDR2 YSLEER. V was trimmed by 6 bases and J by 3 bases, leaving 23 bases between them. The CDR3 consists of 17 residues.

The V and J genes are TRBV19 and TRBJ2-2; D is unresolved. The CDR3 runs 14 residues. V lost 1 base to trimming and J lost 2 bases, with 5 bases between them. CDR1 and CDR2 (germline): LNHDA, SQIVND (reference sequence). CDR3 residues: CASSIGPNTGELFF. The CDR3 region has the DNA TGTGCCAGTAGTATAGGCCCAAACACCGGGGAGCTGTTTTTT.

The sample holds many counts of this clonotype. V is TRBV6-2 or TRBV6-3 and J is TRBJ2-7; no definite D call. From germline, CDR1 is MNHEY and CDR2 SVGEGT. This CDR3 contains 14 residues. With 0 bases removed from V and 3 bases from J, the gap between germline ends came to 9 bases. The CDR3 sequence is CASSYSAQNYEQYF. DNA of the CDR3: TGTGCCAGCAGTTACTCGGCGCAGAACTACGAGCAGTACTTC.

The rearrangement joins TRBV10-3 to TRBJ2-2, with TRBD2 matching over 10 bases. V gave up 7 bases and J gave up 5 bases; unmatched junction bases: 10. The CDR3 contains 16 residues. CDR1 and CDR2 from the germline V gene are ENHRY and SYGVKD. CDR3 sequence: CAINSLAGRYTGELFF. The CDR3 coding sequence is TGTGCCATCAATTCACTAGCGGGAAGGTATACCGGGGAGCTGTTTTTT.

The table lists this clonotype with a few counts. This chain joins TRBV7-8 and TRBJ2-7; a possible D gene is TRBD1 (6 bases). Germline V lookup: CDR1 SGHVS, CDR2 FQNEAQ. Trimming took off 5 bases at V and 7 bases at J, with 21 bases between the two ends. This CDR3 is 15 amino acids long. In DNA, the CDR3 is TGTGCCAGCAGCGTATCCCCGGGACACATTGCAGAGCAGTACTTC. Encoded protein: CASSVSPGHIAEQYF.

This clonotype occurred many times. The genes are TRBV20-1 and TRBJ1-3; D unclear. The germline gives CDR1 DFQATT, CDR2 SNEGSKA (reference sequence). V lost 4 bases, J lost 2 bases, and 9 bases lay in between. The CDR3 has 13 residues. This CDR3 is CSAKVRAGNTIYF. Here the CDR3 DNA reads TGCAGTGCTAAAGTAAGGGCTGGAAACACCATATATTTT.

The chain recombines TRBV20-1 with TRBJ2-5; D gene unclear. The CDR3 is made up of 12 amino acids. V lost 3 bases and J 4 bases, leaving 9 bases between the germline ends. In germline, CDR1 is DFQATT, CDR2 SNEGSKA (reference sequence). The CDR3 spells CSASSSPETQYF. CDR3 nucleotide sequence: TGCAGTGCTAGTAGCAGTCCAGAGACCCAGTACTTC.

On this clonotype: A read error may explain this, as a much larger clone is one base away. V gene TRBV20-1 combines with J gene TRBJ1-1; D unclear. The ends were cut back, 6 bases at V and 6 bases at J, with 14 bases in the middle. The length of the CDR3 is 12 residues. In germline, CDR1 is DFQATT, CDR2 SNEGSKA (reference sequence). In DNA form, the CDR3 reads TGCAGTGCCCTGTCTGAGGTCGCTGAAGCTTTCTTT. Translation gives CSALSEVAEAFF.

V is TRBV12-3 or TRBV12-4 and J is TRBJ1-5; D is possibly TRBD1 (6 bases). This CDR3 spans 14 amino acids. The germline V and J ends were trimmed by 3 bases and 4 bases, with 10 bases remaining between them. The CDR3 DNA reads TGTGCCAGCAGTTTTGGGACACAGAATCAGCCCCAGCATTTT. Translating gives CASSFGTQNQPQHF.

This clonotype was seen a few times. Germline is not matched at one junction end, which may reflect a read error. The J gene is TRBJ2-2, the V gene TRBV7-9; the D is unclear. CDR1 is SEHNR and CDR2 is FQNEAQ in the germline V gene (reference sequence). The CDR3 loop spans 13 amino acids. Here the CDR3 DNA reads TGTGTCAGCAGCCCAAAGAACACCGGGGAGCTGTTTTTT. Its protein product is CVSSPKNTGELFF. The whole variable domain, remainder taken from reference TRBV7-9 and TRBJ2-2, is DTGVSQNPRHKITKRGQNVTFRCDPISEHNRLYWYRQTLGQGPEFLTYFQNEAQLEKSRLLSDRFSAERPKGSFSTLEIQRTEQGDSAMYLCVSSPKNTGELFFGEGSRLTVL.